This passage covers 20 T cell receptor beta chains from one sample sequenced in a study of blood T cells in healthy people across ages. Then a second PCR, running roughly 7 to 11 cycles, was carried out with a sample-barcoded 5' primer and a J-beta primer mix. TCRdb recomputed calls from the 5' RACE reads with MiXCR, one row per CDR3 protein. This sample has around 650,000 distinct CDR3 sequences, with about 30% found just once. Sequenced sample: blood. Receptor source: a woman over 75 in good health.

The chain employs TRBV30 and TRBJ1-1; 7 nucleotides match TRBD1. Germline CDR1 GTSNPN, CDR2 SVGIG (reference sequence). V was clipped by 4 bases and J by 3 bases; unmatched bases: 11. This CDR3 spans 15 amino acids. For the CDR3, the DNA is TGTGCCTGGATGACGGTAGGGGGCCTGGACACTGAAGCTTTCTTT. It yields the protein CAWMTVGGLDTEAFF.

This clonotype was seen only once. Here the CDR3 omits its conserved ending phenylalanine or tryptophan, so a read error is the likely source. V and J are TRBV5-1 and TRBJ1-1; D gene uncertain. CDR1 SGHRS and CDR2 YFSETQ come from the germline V gene. The V end was cut by 2 bases, the J end by 4 bases, with 9 bases between. The CDR3 sequence is 13 residues long. The CDR3 here is CASSFGDLTEAFL. CDR3 sequence (DNA): TGCGCCAGCAGCTTTGGGGATCTCACTGAAGCTTTCTTG.

The chain carries TRBV6-1 and TRBJ1-1; D is perhaps TRBD1 (5 bases). Germline assignment: CDR1 MNHNS and CDR2 SASEGT. This CDR3 is built from 18 residues. Trimming stripped 6 bases from V and 0 bases from J, with 23 bases between. This chain's CDR3 is CASREKGWGRQMNTEAFF. CDR3 DNA sequence: TGTGCCAGCAGAGAAAAAGGGTGGGGACGACAGATGAACACTGAAGCTTTCTTT.

This clonotype was seen repeatedly, ten times or more. The chain combines TRBV18 with TRBJ2-1, with D perhaps matching TRBD2 (7 bases). Trimming took off 1 base at V and 5 bases at J, with 21 bases between the two ends. The CDR3 consists of 18 residues. Germline CDR1 reads KGHSH; CDR2 reads LQKENI. The CDR3 sequence is CASSPRSLGGGSHNEQFF. The CDR3 bases are TGTGCCAGCTCACCACGATCGCTTGGCGGGGGCTCACACAATGAGCAGTTCTTC.

This clonotype was detected many times. This chain links TRBV6-5 with TRBJ2-7, with D perhaps TRBD2 (6 bases). CDR1 and CDR2 from the germline V gene are MNHEY and SVGAGI. The CDR3 spans 15 residues. Trimming cost V 2 bases and J 2 bases, with 13 bases left between them. CDR3 sequence: CASSYGLGRTYEQYF. Here the CDR3 DNA reads TGTGCCAGCAGTTACGGTTTGGGGAGGACCTACGAGCAGTACTTC.

The chain recombines TRBV5-1 with TRBJ1-4; perhaps TRBD1 as D (6 bases). The germline V gene encodes CDR1 SGHRS and CDR2 YFSETQ. With 4 bases removed from V and 4 bases from J, the gap between germline ends came to 20 bases. The length of the CDR3 is 17 residues. The CDR3 DNA sequence: TGCGCCAGCAGCCTGAACCCGCCGGGGGCCATTAATGAAAAACTGTTTTTT. This translates into CASSLNPPGAINEKLFF.

V gene TRBV6-5 combines with J gene TRBJ2-1, with TRBD1 as a possible D gene (5 bases). Germline CDR1 reads MNHEY; CDR2 reads SVGAGI. Trimming took off 6 bases at V and 10 bases at J, with 13 bases between the two ends. The CDR3 totals 12 residues. Here the CDR3 reads CASRTGAREQFF. The CDR3 DNA follows: TGTGCCAGCAGGACTGGGGCCAGGGAGCAGTTCTTC.

This clonotype was observed at least ten times. CDR3 in amino acids: CSVEETTVSTDTQYF. Written as DNA, the CDR3 is TGCAGCGTTGAGGAAACGACAGTTAGCACAGATACGCAGTATTTT. V is TRBV29-1 and J is TRBJ2-3; possible D gene TRBD1, 5 bases. Germline V gene lookup returns CDR1 SQVTM and CDR2 ANQGSEA. This CDR3 has 15 residues. The V and J ends lost 3 bases and 0 bases respectively, with 13 bases between them.

This clonotype occurred many times. J is TRBJ1-2 and V is TRBV7-9; possibly TRBD1 for D (5 bases). CDR3 length equals 13 residues. Germline loops: CDR1 SEHNR, CDR2 FQNEAQ (reference sequence). V was cut by 6 bases and J by 6 bases, with 14 bases left in between. Written as DNA, the CDR3 is TGTGCCAGCAGGGACCTTCCCAGGGATGGCTACACCTTC. Amino acid sequence: CASRDLPRDGYTF.

This clonotype has a count of ten or more. Being one base from a much bigger clone, this may be a read error. The V call is TRBV9, the J call TRBJ2-7, with TRBD2 as a possible D gene (7 bases). The CDR3 extends over 14 amino acids. The V gene lost 0 bases and the J gene lost 7 bases, with 14 bases spanning the gap. Germline V lookup: CDR1 SGDLS, CDR2 YYNGEE. In nucleotides, the CDR3 is TGTGCCAGCAGCGTAGTCGGGGGGCGCAAGGAGCAGTACTTC. Its protein is CASSVVGGRKEQYF.

As concerns this clonotype: This may be a read error: a much more frequent sequence differs by one nucleotide. The genes are TRBV6-1 and TRBJ2-7, with 8 bases aligning to TRBD1. CDR1 MNHNS and CDR2 SASEGT come from the germline V gene. V shed 6 bases and J 4 bases; nucleotides not matched to a gene: 5. This CDR3 has 13 residues. The CDR3 DNA is TGTGCCAGCAGGGTGACAGGGGCGTACGAGCAGTACTTC. Residues: CASRVTGAYEQYF.

Ten or more counts support this clonotype. The genes are TRBV25-1 and TRBJ2-3; 10 positions match TRBD1. Germline CDR1 MGHDK, CDR2 SYGVNS. Trimming at V came to 3 bases and at J to 8 bases, leaving 8 bases not matched to a gene. CDR3 size: 15 residues. CDR3 nucleotide sequence: TGTGCCAGCAGTGATTTGAAGTGGGACAGGGGTACGCAGTATTTT. It specifies CASSDLKWDRGTQYF. The full variable domain, completed using reference TRBV25-1 and TRBJ2-3, is EADIYQTPRYLVIGTGKKITLECSQTMGHDKMYWYQQDPGMELHLIHYSYGVNSTEKGDLSSESTVSRIRTEHFPLTLESARPSHTSQYLCASSDLKWDRGTQYFGPGTRLTVL.

At least ten counts were recorded for this clonotype. The V gene is TRBV7-2, the J gene TRBJ2-7; no definite D call. This CDR3 is 13 amino acids long. Germline lookup yields CDR1 SGHTA and CDR2 FQGNSA. Trimming took off 5 bases at V and 7 bases at J, with 15 bases between the two ends. This CDR3 reads CASSRDQLGEQYF. The CDR3 region has the DNA TGTGCCAGCAGCCGTGACCAGCTAGGGGAGCAGTACTTC.

This clonotype was seen more than once but under ten times. The chain links TRBV7-2 to TRBJ1-1; 7 bases agree with TRBD1. This CDR3 contains 14 residues. V gave up 6 bases and J gave up 7 bases; unmatched junction bases: 11. Germline values: CDR1 SGHTA, CDR2 FQGNSA. The CDR3 protein is CASSLSRGPFEAFF. CDR3 sequence (DNA): TGTGCCAGCAGTTTATCAAGGGGGCCCTTTGAAGCTTTCTTT.

In its sample, this clonotype was seen many times. The J gene is TRBJ1-5, the V gene TRBV10-3; TRBD1 matches 8 bases. This CDR3 has 15 residues. The ends lost 9 bases at V and 0 bases at J; junction bases unmatched: 7. In germline, CDR1 is ENHRY, CDR2 SYGVKD. The CDR3: CAITGQAHSNQPQHF. As DNA, the CDR3 is TGTGCCATTACGGGACAGGCACATAGCAATCAGCCCCAGCATTTT.

This clonotype was counted a few times. A much larger clone differs by one base, so this may be a read error. The genes are TRBV12-3 or TRBV12-4 and TRBJ2-6, with D maybe TRBD1 (5 bases). This CDR3 comprises 14 residues. CDR3 loop: CASSFRSGANVRTF. The DNA for the CDR3 is TGTGCCAGCAGTTTTCGGAGTGGGGCCAACGTCCGGACTTTC.

This clonotype was found once. The gene calls are TRBV5-5 and TRBJ2-7; 9 nucleotides agree with TRBD1. Germline assignment: CDR1 SGHKS and CDR2 YYEKEE (reference sequence). CDR3 size: 13 residues. The V and J ends lost 4 bases and 4 bases, in that order; junction bases with no gene match: 3. Here the CDR3 DNA reads TGTGCCAGCAGCCAACAGGGGGCATACGAGCAGTACTTC. As protein: CASSQQGAYEQYF. Based on the CDR3 plus reference TRBV5-5 and TRBJ2-7, the full variable domain is DAGVTQSPTHLIKTRGQQVTLRCSPISGHKSVSWYQQVLGQGPQFIFQYYEKEERGRGNFPDRFSARQFPNYSSELNVNALLLGDSALYLCASSQQGAYEQYFGPGTRLTVT.

This clonotype was recorded at least ten times. The chain links TRBV5-1 to TRBJ2-1; TRBD2 matches at 10 bases. The CDR3 consists of 16 residues. The V gene end was trimmed by 0 bases and the J gene end by 1 base; junction bases not matched to a gene: 1. Germline CDR1 and CDR2: SGHRS and YFSETQ. The CDR3 sequence: CASSLGTSGSYNEQFF. The CDR3 DNA sequence: TGCGCCAGCAGCTTGGGGACTAGCGGTTCCTACAATGAGCAGTTCTTC.

This clonotype was picked up many times. The chain combines TRBV7-3 with TRBJ2-5; 7 bases agree with TRBD1. Per the germline V gene, CDR1 is SGHTA and CDR2 is FQGTGA. The length of the CDR3 is 15 residues. With V trimmed by 4 bases and J by 5 bases, 10 bases remained unmatched. The CDR3 spells CASSSYRGRLETQYF. The CDR3 DNA follows: TGTGCCAGCAGCTCCTACAGGGGCCGGTTGGAGACCCAGTACTTC.

The chain recombines TRBV28 with TRBJ1-4; 9 positions match TRBD1. The ends lost 5 bases at V and 5 bases at J; junction bases unmatched: 6. The CDR3 sequence is 15 residues long. Germline V CDR1 and CDR2: MDHEN, SYDVKM. The CDR3 reads CASSPWTGENEKLFF. As DNA, the CDR3 is TGTGCCAGCAGTCCATGGACAGGGGAAAATGAAAAACTGTTTTTT. Variable domain in full (rest from reference TRBV28 and TRBJ1-4): DVKVTQSSRYLVKRTGEKVFLECVQDMDHENMFWYRQDPGLGLRLIYFSYDVKMKEKGDIPEGYSVSREKKERFSLILESASTNQTSMYLCASSPWTGENEKLFFGSGTQLSVL.